Listed below are T cell receptor beta chains from one sample, sequenced in a study of cytotoxic CD8 clonotypes in ibrutinib-treated CLL. Clones were read by immunoSEQ multiplex PCR, and TCRdb kept only the in-frame ones, dropping some. The table lists 160,000 or so clones, 70% to 85% of them singletons. This sample comprised PBMCs, obtained after 12 months of ibrutinib treatment. Receptors were obtained from a human donor with chronic lymphocytic leukemia. The CDR3 runs from the conserved cysteine through the conserved F or W. D genes are given only for firm matches. Not every row has a clone size; where given, it reads once, few, many or a size class.

V gene	J gene	clone size	D gene	CDR3 length	CDR3 protein	CDR3 DNA
TRBV21-1	TRBJ2-7	-	-	17	CASSLKWASGASYEQYF	-
TRBV5-1	TRBJ1-1	-	-	13	CASSLRGNTEAFF	TGCGCCAGCAGCTTGAGGGGAAACACTGAAGCTTTCTTT
TRBV29-1	TRBJ1-2	-	-	12	CSVDLANYGYTF	TGCAGCGTTGATTTAGCTAACTATGGCTACACCTTC
TRBV4-2	TRBJ2-2	-	TRBD2	16	CASSPSSGAFTGELFF	TGTGCCAGCAGCCCGTCGAGCGGGGCTTTCACCGGGGAGCTGTTTTTT
TRBV28	TRBJ1-5	-	TRBD1	14	CASRGQAFNQPQHF	TGTGCCAGCCGGGGACAGGCCTTCAATCAGCCCCAGCATTTT
TRBV6-1	TRBJ2-7	-	TRBD1	15	CASSLTGTGGYEQYF	TGTGCCAGCAGCTTAACCGGGACAGGGGGTTACGAGCAGTACTTC
TRBV14	TRBJ1-1	-	-	14	CASSQIAGGGEAFF	TGTGCCAGCAGCCAAATCGCGGGCGGGGGTGAAGCTTTCTTT
TRBV29-1	TRBJ2-5	-	TRBD2	14	CSVVLSGGQETQYF	TGCAGCGTTGTTCTTAGCGGGGGGCAAGAGACCCAGTACTTC
TRBV5-1	TRBJ2-3	few	TRBD1	16	CASSLQGTGSTDTQYF	TGCGCCAGCAGCCTACAGGGGACAGGTAGCACAGATACGCAGTATTTT
TRBV21-1	TRBJ2-7	-	-	19	CASSKGHGVAGGILYEQYF	-
TRBV27	TRBJ1-2	-	-	12	CATAETNYGYTF	TGTGCCACCGCGGAGACTAACTATGGCTACACCTTC
TRBV5-1	TRBJ1-2	-	-	13	CASSLAFRDGYTF	TGCGCCAGCAGCTTGGCGTTTAGAGATGGCTACACCTTC
TRBV6-5	TRBJ1-1	-	TRBD1	12	CASSQGGSEAFF	TGTGCCAGCAGTCAGGGGGGCTCTGAAGCTTTCTTT
TRBV2	TRBJ1-2	-	TRBD1	16	CASRKGQGGPNYGYTF	TGTGCCAGCAGGAAGGGACAGGGGGGGCCTAACTATGGCTACACCTTC
TRBV7-6	TRBJ2-5	-	TRBD2	18	CASSLSGLAGGLTETQYF	TGTGCCAGCAGCCTATCGGGGCTAGCGGGGGGACTAACGGAGACCCAGTACTTC
TRBV6-1	TRBJ2-3	once	TRBD2	15	CASTGLAGASDTQYF	TGTGCCAGCACGGGACTAGCGGGAGCTTCAGATACGCAGTATTTT
TRBV10-1	TRBJ2-5	few	-	12	CASRGPWETQYF	TGCGCCAGCAGAGGGCCTTGGGAGACCCAGTACTTC
TRBV20-1	TRBJ2-1	-	-	11	CSARPFSEPFF	TGCAGTGCTAGACCGTTTTCGGAGCCGTTCTTC
TRBV5-4	TRBJ2-7	-	TRBD2	14	CASSLGLAGQEQYF	TGTGCCAGCAGCTTAGGACTAGCGGGACAAGAGCAGTACTTC
TRBV19	TRBJ1-5	-	-	15	CASSIVVGSGGLQHF	TGTGCCAGTAGTATAGTGGTTGGATCTGGGGGGCTCCAGCATTTT
TRBV21-1	TRBJ1-1	-	-	17	CASSKHQRTHLNTEAFF	TGTGCCAGCAGCAAACATCAGAGGACACACCTGAACACTGAAGCTTTCTTT
TRBV10-3	TRBJ1-4	-	-	14	CAISEGAGNEKLFF	TGTGCCATCAGTGAGGGGGCAGGAAATGAAAAACTGTTTTTT
TRBV19	TRBJ1-5	-	-	13	CASSMTINQPQHF	TGTGCCAGTAGTATGACAATCAATCAGCCCCAGCATTTT
TRBV9	TRBJ2-5	-	-	16	CASSVGGTSLVETQYF	TGTGCCAGCAGCGTAGGGGGAACTAGTTTAGTAGAGACCCAGTACTTC
TRBV5-6	TRBJ1-2	-	-	15	CASSLTGNLDYGYTF	TGTGCCAGCAGCTTGACAGGCAATCTTGACTATGGCTACACCTTC
TRBV28	TRBJ2-7	-	TRBD1	13	CASSSRDRAEQYF	TGTGCCAGCAGTTCGCGGGACAGGGCGGAGCAGTACTTC
TRBV5-4	TRBJ2-1	-	-	14	CASSATLQGWEQFF	TGTGCCAGCAGCGCGACCTTACAGGGTTGGGAGCAGTTCTTC
TRBV2	TRBJ1-1	-	TRBD1	15	CASSFPQGLNTEAFF	TGTGCCAGCAGTTTTCCACAGGGGTTGAACACTGAAGCTTTCTTT
TRBV4-2	TRBJ2-7	few	TRBD2	18	CASSQLTSGRIEAYEQYF	TGTGCCAGCAGCCAATTGACTAGCGGGAGGATTGAGGCCTACGAGCAGTACTTC
TRBV21-1	TRBJ1-4	once	-	13	CASSRTTNEKLFF	TGTGCCAGCAGCAGAACAACTAATGAAAAACTGTTTTTT
TRBV5-6	TRBJ1-5	-	-	13	CASSLYGGQPQHF	TGTGCCAGCAGCTTGTACGGGGGTCAGCCCCAGCATTTT
TRBV4-2	TRBJ2-3	-	TRBD2	15	CASSQGLAGADTQYF	TGTGCCAGCAGCCAAGGACTAGCGGGGGCAGATACGCAGTATTTT
TRBV10-3	TRBJ2-1	few	-	11	CATTQGGKQFF	TGTGCCACCACTCAGGGGGGCAAGCAGTTCTTC
TRBV19	TRBJ1-2	-	-	14	CASKNTGGDYGYTF	TGTGCCAGTAAAAACACCGGGGGAGACTATGGCTACACCTTC
TRBV28	TRBJ1-6	-	-	14	CASSLTQRDSPLHF	TGTGCCAGCAGTTTAACTCAAAGGGATTCACCCCTCCACTTT
TRBV7-3	TRBJ1-1	-	-	15	CASSYYTAVATEAFF	TGTGCCAGCAGCTATTATACAGCGGTGGCCACTGAAGCTTTCTTT
TRBV7-9	TRBJ2-4	-	-	12	CASSPPLDIQYF	TGTGCCAGCAGCCCCCCTCTGGACATTCAGTACTTC
TRBV7-8	TRBJ2-1	-	-	15	CASSLTSHPYNEQFF	TGTGCCAGCAGCCTAACATCTCACCCCTACAATGAGCAGTTCTTC
TRBV19	TRBJ1-2	-	-	14	CASSIRLSAGGYTF	TGTGCCAGTAGTATACGTTTGAGTGCGGGTGGCTACACCTTC
TRBV7-2	TRBJ1-6	-	TRBD1	15	CASSLEGTGKGTLHF	TGTGCCAGCAGCTTAGAGGGGACAGGGAAAGGTACCCTCCACTTT
TRBV7-3	TRBJ2-7	-	TRBD1	15	CASSLSGTGGYEQYF	TGTGCCAGCAGCTTGTCCGGGACAGGGGGATACGAGCAGTACTTC
TRBV20-1	TRBJ1-5	few	-	11	CSARGDQPQHF	TGCAGTGCTAGAGGAGATCAGCCCCAGCATTTT
TRBV9	TRBJ2-2	-	-	15	CASSVVQGNTGELFF	TGTGCCAGCAGCGTAGTACAGGGGAACACCGGGGAGCTGTTTTTT
TRBV6-5	TRBJ2-1	-	-	15	CASSYSDGSSQAQFF	TGTGCCAGCAGTTACTCGGATGGAAGTAGCCAGGCGCAGTTCTTC
TRBV6-4	TRBJ1-1	-	TRBD1	15	CASRGTGGFVTEAFF	TGTGCCAGCAGAGGGACAGGCGGCTTCGTCACTGAAGCTTTCTTT